Listed here are 3 T cell receptor beta chains from one sample, sequenced in a study of blood T cell repertoires in COVID-19. Sequencing was performed with immunoSEQ multiplex PCR; in TCRdb, only in-frame clones are kept and a portion is missing. The repertoire holds some 220,000 clones, with around 81% as singletons. Sequenced sample: peripheral blood. These receptors came from a human donor in a cohort sampled during active COVID-19.

The chain is built from TRBV27 and TRBJ1-3; 10 bases map to TRBD1. The junction had 14 bases not matched to a gene; V was cut back by 6 bases and J by 0 bases. CDR3 length: 19 residues. Germline-derived CDR1 and CDR2 are MNHEY and SMNVEV (reference sequence). The CDR3 sequence: CASRRTGTGAASSGNTIYF. DNA of the CDR3: TGTGCCAGCAGACGAACCGGGACAGGGGCCGCGTCCTCTGGAAACACCATATATTTT.

The chain employs TRBV9 and TRBJ2-3; D remains unclear. The V end was cut by 0 bases, the J end by 3 bases, with 11 bases between. The length of the CDR3 is 15 residues. CDR1 is SGDLS, CDR2 YYNGEE, per germline. The CDR3 region is CASSVEPGTTDTQYF. The CDR3 region has the DNA TGTGCCAGCAGCGTAGAACCGGGTACGACAGATACGCAGTATTTT.

This rearrangement joins TRBV27 to TRBJ2-1; TRBD1 aligns across 9 bases. CDR3 length: 18 amino acids. Germline lookup yields CDR1 MNHEY and CDR2 SMNVEV (reference sequence). V was clipped by 6 bases and J by 4 bases; unmatched bases: 16. The CDR3 DNA is TGTGCCAGCAGCCATGGGTATCGGACAGGGGAATTGTACAATGAGCAGTTCTTC. Encoded protein: CASSHGYRTGELYNEQFF.